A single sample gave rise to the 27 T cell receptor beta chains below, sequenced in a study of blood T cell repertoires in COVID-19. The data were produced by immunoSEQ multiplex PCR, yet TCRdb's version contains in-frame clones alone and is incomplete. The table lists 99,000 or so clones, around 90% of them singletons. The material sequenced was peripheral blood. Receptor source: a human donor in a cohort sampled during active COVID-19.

This chain's CDR3 is CASSHLGASGRQPRYF. Written as DNA, the CDR3 is TGTGCCAGCAGTCATTTGGGGGCTAGCGGGAGGCAGCCAAGGTACTTC. The chain couples TRBV13 to TRBJ2-7; 11 bases line up with TRBD2. Germline lookup yields CDR1 PRHDT and CDR2 FYEKMQ (reference sequence). CDR3 length: 16 amino acids. V lost 6 bases, J lost 12 bases, and 19 bases stayed unmatched. Combining the CDR3 with reference TRBV13 and TRBJ2-7 gives the whole variable domain AAGVIQSPRHLIKEKRETATLKCYPIPRHDTVYWYQQGPGQDPQFLISFYEKMQSDKGSIPDRFSAQQFSDYHSELNMSSLELGDSALYFCASSHLGASGRQPRYFGPGTRLTVT.

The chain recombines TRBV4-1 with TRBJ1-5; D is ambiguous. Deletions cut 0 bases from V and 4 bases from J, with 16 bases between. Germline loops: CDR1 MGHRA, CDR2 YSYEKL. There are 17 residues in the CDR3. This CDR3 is CASSQDGFGQVNQPQHF. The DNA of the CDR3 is TGCGCCAGCAGCCAAGACGGTTTTGGGCAGGTTAATCAGCCCCAGCATTTT.

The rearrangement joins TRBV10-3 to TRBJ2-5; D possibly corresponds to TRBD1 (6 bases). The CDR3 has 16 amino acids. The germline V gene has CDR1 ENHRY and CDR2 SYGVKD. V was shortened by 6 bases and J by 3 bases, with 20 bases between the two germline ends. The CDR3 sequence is CAISQGETGLKETQYF. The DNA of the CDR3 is TGTGCCATCAGCCAGGGCGAGACAGGCCTCAAAGAGACCCAGTACTTC.

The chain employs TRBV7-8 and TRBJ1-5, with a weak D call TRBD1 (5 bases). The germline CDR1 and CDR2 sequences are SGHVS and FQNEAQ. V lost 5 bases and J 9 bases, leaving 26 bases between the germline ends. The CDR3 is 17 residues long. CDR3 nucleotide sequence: TGTGCCAGCAGCCCCCCTCTTCCCCAGGGTTGGGTCGTGCCCCAGCATTTT. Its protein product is CASSPPLPQGWVVPQHF.

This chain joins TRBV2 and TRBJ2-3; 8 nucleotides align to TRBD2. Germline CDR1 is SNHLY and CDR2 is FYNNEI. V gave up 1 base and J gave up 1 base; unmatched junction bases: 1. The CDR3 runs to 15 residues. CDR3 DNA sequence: TGTGCCAGCAGTGAAGAGCGGGGGCGCACAGATACGCAGTATTTT. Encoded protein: CASSEERGRTDTQYF.

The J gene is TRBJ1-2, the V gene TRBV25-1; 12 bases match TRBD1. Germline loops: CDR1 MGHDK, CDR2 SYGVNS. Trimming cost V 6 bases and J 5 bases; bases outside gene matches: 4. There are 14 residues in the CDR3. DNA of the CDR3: TGTGCCAGCAGCCAGGGACAGGGGGCTTATGGCTACACCTTC. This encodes CASSQGQGAYGYTF.

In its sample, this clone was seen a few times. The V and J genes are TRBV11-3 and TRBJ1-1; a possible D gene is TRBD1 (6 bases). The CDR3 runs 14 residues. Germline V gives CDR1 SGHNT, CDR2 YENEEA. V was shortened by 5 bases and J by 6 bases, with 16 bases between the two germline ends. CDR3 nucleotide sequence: TGTGCCAGCAGCGTATCAGGGGCACTTGCTGAAGCTTTCTTT. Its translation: CASSVSGALAEAFF.

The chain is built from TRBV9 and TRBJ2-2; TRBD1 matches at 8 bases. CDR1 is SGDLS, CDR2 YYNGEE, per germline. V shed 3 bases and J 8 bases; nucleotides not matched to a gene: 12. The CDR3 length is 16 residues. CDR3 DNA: TGTGCCAGCAGCGGCCGGACAGGGATTGGAACAGGGGAGCTGTTTTTT. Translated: CASSGRTGIGTGELFF.

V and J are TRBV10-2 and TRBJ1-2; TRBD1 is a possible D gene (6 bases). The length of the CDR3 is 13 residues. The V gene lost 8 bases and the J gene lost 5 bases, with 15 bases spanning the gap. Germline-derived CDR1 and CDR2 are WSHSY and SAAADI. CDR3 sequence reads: CASLTDRGYGYTF. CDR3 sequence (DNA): TGCGCCAGCTTAACGGACAGAGGATATGGCTACACCTTC.

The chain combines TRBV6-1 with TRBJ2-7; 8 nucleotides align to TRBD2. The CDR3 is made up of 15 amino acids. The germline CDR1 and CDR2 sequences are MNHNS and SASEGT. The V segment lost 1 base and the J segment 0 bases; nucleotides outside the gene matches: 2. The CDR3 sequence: CASSEVSGSSYEQYF. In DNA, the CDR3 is TGTGCCAGCAGTGAAGTGAGCGGGAGCTCCTACGAGCAGTACTTC.

The CDR3 reads CASSSTGLAGGARTDTQYF. CDR3 nucleotides: TGTGCCAGCAGCTCAACTGGACTAGCGGGAGGTGCCCGCACAGATACGCAGTATTTT. The chain employs TRBV7-9 and TRBJ2-3; TRBD2 matches at 14 bases. The CDR3 loop spans 19 amino acids. Germline assignment: CDR1 SEHNR and CDR2 FQNEAQ (reference sequence). Germline trimming cut 4 bases from V and 1 base from J; bases unmatched to any gene: 10.

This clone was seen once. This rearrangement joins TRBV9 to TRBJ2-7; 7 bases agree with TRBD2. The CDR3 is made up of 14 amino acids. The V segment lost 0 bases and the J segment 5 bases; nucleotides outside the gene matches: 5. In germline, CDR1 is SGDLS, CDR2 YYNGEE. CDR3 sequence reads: CASSVGGLEDEQYF. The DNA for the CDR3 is TGTGCCAGCAGCGTAGGAGGACTAGAGGACGAGCAGTACTTC.

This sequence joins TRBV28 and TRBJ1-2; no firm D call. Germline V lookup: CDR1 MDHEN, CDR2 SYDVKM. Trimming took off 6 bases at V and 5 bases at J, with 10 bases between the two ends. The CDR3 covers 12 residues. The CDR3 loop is CASRTTGYGYTF. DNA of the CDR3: TGTGCCAGCAGAACAACCGGGTATGGCTACACCTTC.

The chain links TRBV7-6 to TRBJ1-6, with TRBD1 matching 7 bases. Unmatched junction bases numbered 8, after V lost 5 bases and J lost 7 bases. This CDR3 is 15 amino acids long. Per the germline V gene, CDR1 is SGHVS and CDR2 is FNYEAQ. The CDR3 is CASSAIGTDNSPLHF. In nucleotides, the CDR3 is TGTGCCAGCAGCGCTATCGGGACAGACAATTCACCCCTCCACTTT.

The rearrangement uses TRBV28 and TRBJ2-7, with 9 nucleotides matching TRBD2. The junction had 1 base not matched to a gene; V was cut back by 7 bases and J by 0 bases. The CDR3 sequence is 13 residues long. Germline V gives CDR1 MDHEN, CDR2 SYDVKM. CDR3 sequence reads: CASISGSSYEQYF. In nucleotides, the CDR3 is TGTGCCAGCATTAGCGGGAGCTCCTACGAGCAGTACTTC.

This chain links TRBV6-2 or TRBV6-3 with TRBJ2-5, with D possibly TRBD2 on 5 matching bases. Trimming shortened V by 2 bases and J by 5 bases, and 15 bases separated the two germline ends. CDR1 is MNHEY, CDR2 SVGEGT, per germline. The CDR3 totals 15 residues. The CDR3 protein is CASSYPGRRRETQYF. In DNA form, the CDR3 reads TGTGCCAGCAGTTACCCGGGTCGGAGGAGGGAGACCCAGTACTTC.

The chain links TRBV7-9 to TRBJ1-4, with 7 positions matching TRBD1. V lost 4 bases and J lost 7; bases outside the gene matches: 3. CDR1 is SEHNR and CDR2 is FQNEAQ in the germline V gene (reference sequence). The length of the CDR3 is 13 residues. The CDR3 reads CASSYHRGEKLFF. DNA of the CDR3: TGTGCCAGCAGCTATCACAGGGGTGAAAAACTGTTTTTT.

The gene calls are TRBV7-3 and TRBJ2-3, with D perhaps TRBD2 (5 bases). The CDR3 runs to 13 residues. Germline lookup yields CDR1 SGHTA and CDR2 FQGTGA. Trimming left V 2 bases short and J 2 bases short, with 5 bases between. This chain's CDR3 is CASSLDYTDTQYF. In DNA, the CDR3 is TGTGCCAGCAGCTTAGACTACACAGATACGCAGTATTTT.

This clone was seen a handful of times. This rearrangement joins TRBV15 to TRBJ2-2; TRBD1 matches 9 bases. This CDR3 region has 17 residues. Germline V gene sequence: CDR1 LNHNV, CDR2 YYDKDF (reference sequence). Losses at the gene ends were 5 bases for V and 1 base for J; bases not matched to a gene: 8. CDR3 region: CATSLAQGQGNTGELFF. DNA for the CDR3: TGTGCCACCAGCTTAGCCCAGGGACAGGGGAACACCGGGGAGCTGTTTTTT.

The CDR3 protein is CASSLSAFTEAFF. In DNA form, the CDR3 reads TGCGCCAGCAGCTTGTCCGCGTTCACTGAAGCTTTCTTT. This chain joins TRBV5-1 and TRBJ1-1, with unresolved D. CDR3 length: 13 residues. Germline CDR1 reads SGHRS; CDR2 reads YFSETQ. V lost 1 base to trimming and J lost 4 bases, with 8 bases between them.

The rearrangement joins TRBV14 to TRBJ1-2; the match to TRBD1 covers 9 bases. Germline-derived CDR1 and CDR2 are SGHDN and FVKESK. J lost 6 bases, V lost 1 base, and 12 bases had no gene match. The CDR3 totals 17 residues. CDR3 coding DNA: TGTGCCAGCAGCCAAGGTCCAAGCAAAGGACAGGGGAATGGCTACACCTTC. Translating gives CASSQGPSKGQGNGYTF.

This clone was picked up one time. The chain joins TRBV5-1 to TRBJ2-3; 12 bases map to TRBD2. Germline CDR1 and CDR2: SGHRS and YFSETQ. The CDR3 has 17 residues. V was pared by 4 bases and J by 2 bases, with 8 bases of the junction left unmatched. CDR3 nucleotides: TGCGCCAGCAGCATCTGGACTAGCGGGACTTTCACAGATACGCAGTATTTT. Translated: CASSIWTSGTFTDTQYF.

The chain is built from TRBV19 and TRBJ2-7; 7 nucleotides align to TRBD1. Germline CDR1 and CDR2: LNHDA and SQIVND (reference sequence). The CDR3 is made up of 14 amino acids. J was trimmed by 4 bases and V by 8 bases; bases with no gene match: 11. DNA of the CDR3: TGTGCCAGTTCCCTGTCAGGGGGAGCATACGAGCAGTACTTC. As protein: CASSLSGGAYEQYF.

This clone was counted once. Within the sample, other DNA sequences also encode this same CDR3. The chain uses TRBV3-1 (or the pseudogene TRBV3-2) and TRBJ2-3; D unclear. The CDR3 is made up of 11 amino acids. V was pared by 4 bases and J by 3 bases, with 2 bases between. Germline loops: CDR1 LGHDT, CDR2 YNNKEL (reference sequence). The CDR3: CASSLTDTQYF. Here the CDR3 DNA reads TGTGCCAGCAGCCTAACAGATACGCAGTATTTT.

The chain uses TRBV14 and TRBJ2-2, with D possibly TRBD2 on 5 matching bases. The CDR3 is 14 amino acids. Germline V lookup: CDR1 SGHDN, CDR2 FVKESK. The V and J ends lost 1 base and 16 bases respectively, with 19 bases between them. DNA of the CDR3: TGTGCCAGCAGCCAAGTCGCGGGCCCACCGTTGCAGTTTTTT. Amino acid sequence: CASSQVAGPPLQFF.

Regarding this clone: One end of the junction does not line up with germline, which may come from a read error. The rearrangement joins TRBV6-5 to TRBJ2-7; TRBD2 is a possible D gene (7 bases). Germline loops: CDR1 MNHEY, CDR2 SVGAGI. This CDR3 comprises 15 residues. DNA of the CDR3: TGTGCCAACAGTTACTCCTCGCGGGGGCCCTACGAGCAGTACTTC. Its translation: CANSYSSRGPYEQYF.

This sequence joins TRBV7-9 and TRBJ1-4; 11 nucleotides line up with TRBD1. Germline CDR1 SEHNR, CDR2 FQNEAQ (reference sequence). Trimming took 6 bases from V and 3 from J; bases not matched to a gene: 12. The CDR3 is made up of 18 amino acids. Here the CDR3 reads CASSLPPGQGVANEKLFF. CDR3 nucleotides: TGTGCCAGCAGTTTGCCACCGGGACAGGGGGTGGCTAATGAAAAACTGTTTTTT.